The present TCR beta chain was sequenced within a study of blood T cell repertoires in COVID-19. At the level of the study: Spain, Italy and the United States supplied samples that represented acute and convalescent COVID-19. PBMCs, B-cell-depleted T cells, or T cells provided the cDNA or gDNA that made up the material.

In the authors' methods: For nucleated cells, counts were estimated from reference gene primer amplification. The protocol was immunoSEQ multiplex PCR, while the TCRdb copy is restricted to in-frame clones and leaves out a portion. The D gene and trimming were derived from the DNA, and the V and J assignments and clone size from that table. The sample has about 120,000 clones, 82% seen once. Trimming removed 4 bases from V and 6 bases from J; junction bases left unmatched: 3. Looked up from germline, CDR1 is MNHEY and CDR2 is SVGAGI. The CDR3 spans 12 residues. This rearrangement joins TRBV6-5 to TRBJ2-7; 7 bases align to TRBD1. The sequence derives from a woman aged 60-75 years with acute or convalescent COVID-19. Material for sequencing was peripheral blood. CDR3 sequence reads: CASSSGTVEQYF. In DNA, the CDR3 is TGTGCCAGCAGTTCCGGGACAGTCGAGCAGTACTTC.